This paragraph reports one TCR beta chain. Its antigen specificity is not known. Qualities for individual bases were not recorded, and no much larger clone is one base off. The data originate from a study of T cells after yellow fever vaccination (dated by TCRdb to the late 2010s). In terms of the full investigation: The SMART-Seq v4 Ultra Low Input RNA kit was used to prepare libraries from fractions with low cell numbers. Blood samples were taken at several timepoints before and after primary and secondary immunization, and bulk PBMC replicates and cell subsets were isolated. To follow T-cell clones before and after primary and booster YFV17D yellow fever vaccination, bulk TCR alpha and beta repertoires were sequenced over time. Two healthy male donors, one aged 18 to 29 and one aged 30 to 40 years, were included in the cohort. Broader findings and caveats from the paper: Only two donors were included in the study, so the extent to which the findings can be generalized is limited. FACS-sorted repertoires could contain abundant contaminating clonotypes from the bulk population, so computational filtering was required. Compared with the primary T-cell response, the secondary T-cell response was faster but weaker, reaching its peak on day 5 rather than on day 15. A small fraction of clonotypes appeared in both the CD4 and CD8 compartments, likely as a result of convergent recombination. Most clones expanded after primary vaccination (about 95% of CD4 and around 89% of CD8) were re-detected after the booster, suggesting that broad memory maintenance occurred.

V loses 4 bases at its end and J loses 5 bases; junction bases beyond the gene matches: 7. Via the germline V gene, CDR1 is SGHRS and CDR2 YFSETQ. Its CDR3 holds 16 amino acids, cysteine through phenylalanine. Only CDR3 DNA remains: 48 bases, in frame from the first base. Interpreted using the paper, the treatment or condition label stands for: live attenuated yellow fever vaccine strain. At every blood-draw timepoint, two biological replicates of bulk PBMCs were collected. A standard Ficoll-Paque protocol was used to isolate PBMCs from peripheral blood. TriZol was used to extract RNA from bulk PBMCs, from CD4 and CD8 fractions, and from dextramer-positive and dextramer-negative fractions. Synthesis of TCR cDNA relied on 5'RACE template switching, a step that introduced a universal primer site along with unique molecular identifiers. Priming of cDNA synthesis was performed from both the TCR alpha and TCR beta constant segments. Library amplification involved two PCR steps, and the second step added sample barcodes and sequencing adapters. Libraries were sequenced on Illumina HiSeq 2500 (2x100 bp) or NovaSeq (2x150 bp). As for the original processing: MIGEC handled demultiplexing of reads and collapsing into UMI consensus sequences, while MiXCR performed V(D)J alignment. Vaccine-responding clonotypes were defined with edgeR using replicate PBMC samples, requiring FDR below 0.01 and a log2 fold change above 5 up to day 15. Each bulk clonotype was labeled CD4 or CD8 based on which sequenced repertoire, CD4 or CD8, contained the clonotype at higher abundance. TCRdb redid the processing of the public reads, applying fastp at Q25 and MiXCR, and retained in-frame beta chains. Every entry covers one CDR3 protein and lists the most common genes and DNA from its rows. It is TCRdb's table, rather than the study itself, that gives the V and J calls and clone size. The sample table lists approximately 600,000 distinct CDR3 sequences, over 9% of them with a count of one. Approximately 15% of the sample comes from the top ten.

Here the chain combines TRBV5-1 and TRBJ2-3, with 13 middle bases fitting TRBD2. This sample comprised PBMCs, obtained on the day of the yellow fever booster vaccination. The TCR sequence derives from a man aged 25 to 45 who received the YFV17D yellow fever vaccine. The CDR3: CASSLGLAGDLDTQYF. The DNA sequence follows: TGCGCCAGCAGCCTCGGACTAGCGGGGGACCTAGATACGCAGTATTTT.